The 7 T cell receptor beta chains reported below all come from one sample, sequenced in a study of blood T cell repertoires in COVID-19. TCRdb's table, derived via immunoSEQ multiplex PCR, lists solely in-frame clones and lacks some. The table has roughly 330,000 clones, roughly 83% seen once. The sequenced sample was peripheral blood. These receptors originate from a woman in her forties or fifties with acute or convalescent COVID-19.

This chain links TRBV14 with TRBJ2-1; D remains ambiguous. CDR1 and CDR2 (germline): SGHDN, FVKESK. V was trimmed by 4 bases and J by 1 base, leaving 11 bases between them. The CDR3 length is 15 residues. The CDR3 is CASSLIVGSYNEQFF. CDR3 bases: TGTGCCAGCAGCCTTATAGTCGGGTCCTACAATGAGCAGTTCTTC.

The table lists this clone with a count of one. The chain has TRBV5-3 and TRBJ2-5; 11 bases are a match to TRBD1. TRBV5-3 is placed among ORFs of uncertain function. Trimming cost V 3 bases and J 6 bases; bases outside gene matches: 7. The CDR3 totals 15 residues. This CDR3 reads CARSSRDRGSQTQYF. The DNA for the CDR3 is TGTGCCAGAAGCTCCCGGGACAGGGGGAGTCAGACCCAGTACTTC.

This chain connects TRBV30 to TRBJ1-1, with unresolved D. The CDR3 consists of 12 residues. V dropped 0 bases and J dropped 5 bases, with 7 bases sitting between them. Germline V gene lookup returns CDR1 GTSNPN and CDR2 SVGIG (reference sequence). CDR3 nucleotides: TGTGCCTGGAGTGTCGCGGGAACTGAAGCTTTCTTT. As protein: CAWSVAGTEAFF. Combining the CDR3 with reference TRBV30 and TRBJ1-1 gives the whole variable domain SQTIHQWPATLVQPVGSPLSLECTVEGTSNPNLYWYRQAAGRGLQLLFYSVGIGQISSEVPQNLSASRPQDRQFILSSKKLLLSDSGFYLCAWSVAGTEAFFGQGTRLTVV.

CDR3 in DNA: TGTGCCAGCCTAACAGGGGGCGCGTACGAGCAGTACTTC. This gives the protein CASLTGGAYEQYF. V is TRBV28 and J is TRBJ2-7, with 9 bases lining up with TRBD1. V dropped 8 bases and J dropped 4; count of bases not matched to a gene: 6. Germline V CDR1 and CDR2: MDHEN, SYDVKM. The CDR3 covers 13 residues.

This clone was found once. The chain carries TRBV5-4 and TRBJ2-1; D possibly corresponds to TRBD1 (5 bases). V lost 5 bases, J lost 4 bases, and 10 bases lay in between. This CDR3 has 13 residues. The germline V gene encodes CDR1 SGHNT and CDR2 YYREEE (reference sequence). DNA of the CDR3: TGTGCCAGCAGTCCTGACAGTTACAATGAGCAGTTCTTC. As protein: CASSPDSYNEQFF.

V gene TRBV6-5 combines with J gene TRBJ1-6, with a possible D match to TRBD1 (5 bases). Germline CDR1 is MNHEY and CDR2 is SVGAGI. V lost 7 bases, J lost 8 bases, and 12 bases lay in between. The CDR3 loop spans 13 amino acids. Written as DNA, the CDR3 is TGTGCCAGCAATGGGGTCAGGGATTCACCCCTCCACTTT. It yields the protein CASNGVRDSPLHF.

The V call is TRBV29-1, the J call TRBJ2-7; no clear D gene. Germline V gives CDR1 SQVTM, CDR2 ANQGSEA. The CDR3 is 14 residues long. V was trimmed by 2 bases and J by 0 bases, leaving 11 bases between them. The CDR3 reads CSVELTSVSYEQYF. The CDR3 nucleotides are TGCAGCGTTGAATTGACAAGTGTCTCCTACGAGCAGTACTTC.